This paragraph reports one T cell receptor (beta chain). Assay used: immunoSEQ multiplex PCR; TCRdb lists only in-frame clones, some missing. The sample has around 100,000 clones; 87% are singletons. V was shortened by 1 base and J by 6 bases, with 13 bases between the two germline ends. CDR3 size: 15 residues. Germline lookup yields CDR1 SGHTA and CDR2 FQGNSA. The data originate from a study of control samples from healthy donors and cancer patients. The chain combines TRBV7-2 with TRBJ2-1; possible D gene TRBD2, 5 bases. This receptor was taken from a woman aged 45-65 years in good health. The sequencing sample was made of blood. CDR3 sequence: CASSLGAGAPNEQFF. The CDR3 DNA sequence: TGTGCCAGCAGCTTAGGCGCGGGTGCCCCCAATGAGCAGTTCTTC.